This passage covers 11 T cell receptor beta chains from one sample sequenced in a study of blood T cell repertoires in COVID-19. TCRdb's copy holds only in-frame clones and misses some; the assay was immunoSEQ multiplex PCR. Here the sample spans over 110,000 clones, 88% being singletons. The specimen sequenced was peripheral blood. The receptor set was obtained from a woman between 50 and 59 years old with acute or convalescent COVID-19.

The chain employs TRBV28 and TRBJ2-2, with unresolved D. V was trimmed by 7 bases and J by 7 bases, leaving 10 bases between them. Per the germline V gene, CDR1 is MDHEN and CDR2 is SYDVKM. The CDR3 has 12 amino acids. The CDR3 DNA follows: TGTGCCAGCAAGCGAGGTGGCGGGGAGCTGTTTTTT. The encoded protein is CASKRGGGELFF. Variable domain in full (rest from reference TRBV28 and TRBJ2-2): DVKVTQSSRYLVKRTGEKVFLECVQDMDHENMFWYRQDPGLGLRLIYFSYDVKMKEKGDIPEGYSVSREKKERFSLILESASTNQTSMYLCASKRGGGELFFGEGSRLTVL.

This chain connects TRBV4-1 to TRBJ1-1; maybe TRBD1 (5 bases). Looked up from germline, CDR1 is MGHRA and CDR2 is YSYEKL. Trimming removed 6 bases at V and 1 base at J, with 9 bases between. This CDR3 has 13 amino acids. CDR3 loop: CASRQTANTEAFF. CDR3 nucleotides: TGCGCCAGCAGGCAGACAGCGAACACTGAAGCTTTCTTT.

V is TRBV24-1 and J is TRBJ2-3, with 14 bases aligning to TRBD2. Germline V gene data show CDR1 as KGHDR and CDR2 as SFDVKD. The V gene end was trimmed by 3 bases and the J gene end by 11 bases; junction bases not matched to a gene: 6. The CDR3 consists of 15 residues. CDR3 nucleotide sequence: TGTGCCACCAGTGATAGGACTAGCGGGAGGACTCAGCAGTATTTT. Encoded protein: CATSDRTSGRTQQYF.

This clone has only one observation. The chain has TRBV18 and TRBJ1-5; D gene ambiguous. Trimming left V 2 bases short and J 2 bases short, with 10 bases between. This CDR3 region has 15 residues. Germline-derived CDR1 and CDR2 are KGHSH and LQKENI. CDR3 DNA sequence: TGTGCCAGCTCACCAGGCCTACGGGGCAATCAGCCCCAGCATTTT. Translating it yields CASSPGLRGNQPQHF.

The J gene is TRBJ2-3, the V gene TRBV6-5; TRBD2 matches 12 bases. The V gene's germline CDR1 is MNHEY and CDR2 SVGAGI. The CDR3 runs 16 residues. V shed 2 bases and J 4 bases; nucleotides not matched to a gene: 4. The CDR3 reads CASSYPGLAGPDTQYF. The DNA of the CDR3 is TGTGCCAGCAGTTACCCAGGACTAGCGGGACCAGATACGCAGTATTTT.

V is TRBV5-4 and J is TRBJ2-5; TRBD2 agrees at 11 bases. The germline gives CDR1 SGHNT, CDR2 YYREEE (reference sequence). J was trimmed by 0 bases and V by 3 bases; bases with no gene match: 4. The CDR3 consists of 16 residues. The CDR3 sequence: CASSSPSGGNQETQYF. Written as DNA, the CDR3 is TGTGCCAGCAGCTCACCTAGCGGGGGGAACCAAGAGACCCAGTACTTC.

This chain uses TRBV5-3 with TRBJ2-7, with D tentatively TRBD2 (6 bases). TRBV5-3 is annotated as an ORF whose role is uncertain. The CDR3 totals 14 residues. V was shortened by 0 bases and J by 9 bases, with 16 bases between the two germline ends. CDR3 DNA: TGTGCCAGAAGCTTGGGCCTCGACCGGCGGGGGCAGTACTTC. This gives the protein CARSLGLDRRGQYF.

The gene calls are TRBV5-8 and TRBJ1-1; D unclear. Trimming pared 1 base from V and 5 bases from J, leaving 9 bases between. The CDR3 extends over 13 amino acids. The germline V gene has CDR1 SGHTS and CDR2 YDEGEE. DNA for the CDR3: TGTGCCAGCAGCTTGTGGAGGCAGACTGAAGCTTTCTTT. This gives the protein CASSLWRQTEAFF.

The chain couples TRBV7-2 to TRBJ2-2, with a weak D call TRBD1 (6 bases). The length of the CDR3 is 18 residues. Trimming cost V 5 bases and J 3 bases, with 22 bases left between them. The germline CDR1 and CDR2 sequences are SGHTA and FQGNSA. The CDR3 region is CASSHHSTGLSYTGELFF. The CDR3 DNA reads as TGTGCCAGCAGCCACCATTCGACAGGCCTGAGCTACACCGGGGAGCTGTTTTTT.

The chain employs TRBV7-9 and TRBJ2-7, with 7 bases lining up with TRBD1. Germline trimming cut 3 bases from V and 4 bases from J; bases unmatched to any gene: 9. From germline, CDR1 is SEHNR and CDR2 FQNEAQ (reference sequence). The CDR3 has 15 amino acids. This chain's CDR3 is CASSFAGDREYEQYF. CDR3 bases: TGTGCCAGCAGCTTTGCCGGAGACAGGGAATACGAGCAGTACTTC.

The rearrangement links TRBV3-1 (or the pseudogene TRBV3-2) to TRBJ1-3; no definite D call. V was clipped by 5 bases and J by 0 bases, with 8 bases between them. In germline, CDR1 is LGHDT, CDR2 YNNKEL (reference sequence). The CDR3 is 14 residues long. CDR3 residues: CASSSLSSGNTIYF. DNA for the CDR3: TGTGCCAGCAGCTCCCTCAGCTCTGGAAACACCATATATTTT.